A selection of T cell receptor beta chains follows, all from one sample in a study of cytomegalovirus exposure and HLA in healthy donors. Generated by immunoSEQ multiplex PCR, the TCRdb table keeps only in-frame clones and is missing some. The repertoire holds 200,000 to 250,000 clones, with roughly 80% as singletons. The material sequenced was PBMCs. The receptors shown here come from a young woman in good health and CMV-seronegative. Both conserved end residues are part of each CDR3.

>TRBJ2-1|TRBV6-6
CASSYQGPYNEQFF
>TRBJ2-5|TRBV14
CASSQEETQYF
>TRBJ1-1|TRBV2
CASRWVVLGAFF
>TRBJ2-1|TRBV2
CASSEDRGQQFF
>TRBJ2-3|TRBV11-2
CASRPGLAGLTTSTDTQYF
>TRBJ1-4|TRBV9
CASSPGQGTNEKLFF
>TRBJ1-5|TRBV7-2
CASSLGQPNQPQHF
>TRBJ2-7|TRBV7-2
CASSSHPGEYEQYF
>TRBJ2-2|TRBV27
CASSLTARDDTGELFF
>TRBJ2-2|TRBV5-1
CASSVRGLAGEDTGELFF
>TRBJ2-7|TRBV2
CVTRTGGAPYEQYF
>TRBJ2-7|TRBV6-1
CASSEDPGFSLDEQYF
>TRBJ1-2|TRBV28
CASKSNYGYTF
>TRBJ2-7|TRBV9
CASSVSSGPSSYEQYF
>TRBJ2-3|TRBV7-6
CASSLASGVDTQYF
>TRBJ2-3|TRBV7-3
CASSLGAGESTDTQYF
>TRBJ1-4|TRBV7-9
CASSLGPAGGEKLFF
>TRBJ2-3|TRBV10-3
CAISGPGLAESTDTQYF
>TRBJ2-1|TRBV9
CASSVAEGNLDYNEQFF
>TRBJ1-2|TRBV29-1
CSVERRAGGYYTF
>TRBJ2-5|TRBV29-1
CSVEDLDRIWFWETQYF
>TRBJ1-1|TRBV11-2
CASSPLFEAFF
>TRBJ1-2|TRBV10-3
CATGSDRGGYGYTF
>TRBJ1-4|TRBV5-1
CASSLTGSLNEKLFF
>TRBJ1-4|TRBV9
CASSGATGRGEKLFF
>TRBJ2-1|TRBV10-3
CAISASGLAGGRNEQFF
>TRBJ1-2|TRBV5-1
CASSLVGEGGYTF
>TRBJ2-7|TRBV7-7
CASSLAAGPSYEQYF
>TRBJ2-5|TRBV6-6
CASRRGQNQETQYF
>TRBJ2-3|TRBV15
CATSREWGLAGSTDTQYF
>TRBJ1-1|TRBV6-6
CASSFPENTEAFF
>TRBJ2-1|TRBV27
CASSPRAGVYNEQFF
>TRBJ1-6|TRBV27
CASSFRIGQGITGRNSPLHF
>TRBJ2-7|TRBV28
CASRGTGSYEQYF
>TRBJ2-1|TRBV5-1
CASSLGARGAQGEQFF
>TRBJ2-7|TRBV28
CASSFGDRASEQYF
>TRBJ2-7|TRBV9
CASSEGTGSSYEQYF
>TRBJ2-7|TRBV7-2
CASSASATREQYF
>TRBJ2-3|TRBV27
CASRTSGTDTQYF
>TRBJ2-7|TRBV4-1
CASSPSVGGSYEQYF
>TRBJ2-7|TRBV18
CASSTSRVYEQYF
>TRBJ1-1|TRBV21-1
CASTLRGQGPTEAFF
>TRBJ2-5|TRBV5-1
CASSLNQETQYF
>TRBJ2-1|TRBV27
CASVGAYNEQFF
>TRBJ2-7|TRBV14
CASSQGKGGYEQYF
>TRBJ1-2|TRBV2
CASSGTNNYGYTF
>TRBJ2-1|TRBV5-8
CASSSSGDEQFF
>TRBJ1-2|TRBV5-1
CASSQSLGTDIYGYTF
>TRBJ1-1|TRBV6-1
CASRPTGGSEAFF